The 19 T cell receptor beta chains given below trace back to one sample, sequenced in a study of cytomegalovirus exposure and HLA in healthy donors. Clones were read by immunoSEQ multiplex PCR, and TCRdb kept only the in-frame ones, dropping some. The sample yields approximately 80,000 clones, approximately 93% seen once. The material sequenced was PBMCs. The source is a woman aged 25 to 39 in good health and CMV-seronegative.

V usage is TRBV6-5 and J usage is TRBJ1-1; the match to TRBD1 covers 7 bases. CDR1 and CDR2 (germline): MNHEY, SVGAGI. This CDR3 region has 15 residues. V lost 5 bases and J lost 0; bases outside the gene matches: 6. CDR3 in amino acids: CASSPGQTLNTEAFF. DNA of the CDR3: TGTGCCAGCAGTCCGGGACAGACCTTGAACACTGAAGCTTTCTTT.

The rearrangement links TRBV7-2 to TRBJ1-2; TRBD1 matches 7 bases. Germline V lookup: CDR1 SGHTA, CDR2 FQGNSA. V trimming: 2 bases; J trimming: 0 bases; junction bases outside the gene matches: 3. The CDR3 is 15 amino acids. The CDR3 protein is CASSLLGTANYGYTF. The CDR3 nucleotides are TGTGCCAGCAGCTTATTGGGGACAGCTAACTATGGCTACACCTTC. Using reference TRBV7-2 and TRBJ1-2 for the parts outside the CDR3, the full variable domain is GAGVSQSPSNKVTEKGKDVELRCDPISGHTALYWYRQSLGQGLEFLIYFQGNSAPDKSGLPSDRFSAERTGGSVSTLTIQRTQQEDSAVYLCASSLLGTANYGYTFGSGTRLTVV.

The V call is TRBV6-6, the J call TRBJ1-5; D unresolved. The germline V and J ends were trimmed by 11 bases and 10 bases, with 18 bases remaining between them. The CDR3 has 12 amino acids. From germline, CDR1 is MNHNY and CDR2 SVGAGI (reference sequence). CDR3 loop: CAARDSQGPQHF. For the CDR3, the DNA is TGTGCCGCCCGGGATTCCCAAGGACCCCAGCATTTT.

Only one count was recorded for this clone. The CDR3 nucleotides read TGTGCCAGCAGTACAGGGATCGCGAACACCGGGGAGCTGTTTTTT. Translation: CASSTGIANTGELFF. The chain employs TRBV27 and TRBJ2-2; tentative D call: TRBD1 (6 bases). Trimming removed 5 bases from V and 0 bases from J, with 10 bases in between. The V gene's germline CDR1 is MNHEY and CDR2 SMNVEV (reference sequence). The CDR3 length is 15 residues.

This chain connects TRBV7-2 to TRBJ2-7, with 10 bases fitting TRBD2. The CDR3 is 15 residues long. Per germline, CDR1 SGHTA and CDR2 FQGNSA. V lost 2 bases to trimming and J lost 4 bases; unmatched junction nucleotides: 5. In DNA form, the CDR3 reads TGTGCCAGCAGCTTATGGAGACTAGCGGGTTACGAGCAGTACTTC. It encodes CASSLWRLAGYEQYF.

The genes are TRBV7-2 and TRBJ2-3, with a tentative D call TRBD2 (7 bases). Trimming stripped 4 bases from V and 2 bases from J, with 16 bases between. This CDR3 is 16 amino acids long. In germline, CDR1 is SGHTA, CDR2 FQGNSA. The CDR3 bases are TGTGCCAGCAGCTCTGGGGGAGGGGGGGCCACAGATACGCAGTATTTT. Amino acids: CASSSGGGGATDTQYF.

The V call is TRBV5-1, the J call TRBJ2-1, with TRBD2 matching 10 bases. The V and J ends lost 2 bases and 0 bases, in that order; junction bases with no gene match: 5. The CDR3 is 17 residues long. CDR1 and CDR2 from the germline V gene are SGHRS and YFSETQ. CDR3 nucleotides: TGCGCCAGCAGCTTTGATAGCGGGAGGAGCTCCTACAATGAGCAGTTCTTC. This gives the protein CASSFDSGRSSYNEQFF.

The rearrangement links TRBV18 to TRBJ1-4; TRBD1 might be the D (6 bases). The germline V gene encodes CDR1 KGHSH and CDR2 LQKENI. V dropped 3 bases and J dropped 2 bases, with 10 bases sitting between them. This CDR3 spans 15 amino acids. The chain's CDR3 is CASSPGGRTNEKLFF. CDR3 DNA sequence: TGTGCCAGCTCACCCGGGGGGCGCACTAATGAAAAACTGTTTTTT.

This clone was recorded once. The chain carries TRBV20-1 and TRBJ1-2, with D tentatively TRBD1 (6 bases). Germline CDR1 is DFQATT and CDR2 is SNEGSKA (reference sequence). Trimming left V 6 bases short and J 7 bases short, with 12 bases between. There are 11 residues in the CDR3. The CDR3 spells CSARGGGGYTF. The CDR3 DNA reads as TGCAGTGCCCGAGGGGGGGGTGGCTACACCTTC.

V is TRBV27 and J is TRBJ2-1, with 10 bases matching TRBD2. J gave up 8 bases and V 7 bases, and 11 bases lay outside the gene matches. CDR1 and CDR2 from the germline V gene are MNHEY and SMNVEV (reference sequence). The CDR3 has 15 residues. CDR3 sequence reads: CASTPGLAGVYEQFF. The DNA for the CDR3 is TGTGCCAGCACCCCGGGCCTAGCGGGAGTATATGAGCAGTTCTTC.

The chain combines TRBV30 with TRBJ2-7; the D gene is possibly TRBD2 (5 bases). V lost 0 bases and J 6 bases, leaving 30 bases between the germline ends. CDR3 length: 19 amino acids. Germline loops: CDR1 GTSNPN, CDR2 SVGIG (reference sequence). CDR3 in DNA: TGTGCCTGGAGTGTCCGGGGAGTGCCCGTAGGTAGCGTTCGAGGCGAGCAGTACTTC. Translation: CAWSVRGVPVGSVRGEQYF.

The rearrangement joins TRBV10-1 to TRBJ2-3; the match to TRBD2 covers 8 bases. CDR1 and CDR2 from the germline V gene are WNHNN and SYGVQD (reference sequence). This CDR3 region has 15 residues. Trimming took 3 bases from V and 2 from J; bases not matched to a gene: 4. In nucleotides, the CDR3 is TGCGCCAGCAGTGACCATAGCGGGATCACAGATACGCAGTATTTT. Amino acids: CASSDHSGITDTQYF.

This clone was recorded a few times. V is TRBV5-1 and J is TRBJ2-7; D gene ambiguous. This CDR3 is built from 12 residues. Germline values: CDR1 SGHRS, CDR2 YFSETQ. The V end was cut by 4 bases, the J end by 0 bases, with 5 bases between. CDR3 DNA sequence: TGCGCCAGCAGCCTCAGCTCCTACGAGCAGTACTTC. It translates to CASSLSSYEQYF. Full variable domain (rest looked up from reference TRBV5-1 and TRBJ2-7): KAGVTQTPRYLIKTRGQQVTLSCSPISGHRSVSWYQQTPGQGLQFLFEYFSETQRNKGNFPGRFSGRQFSNSRSEMNVSTLELGDSALYLCASSLSSYEQYFGPGTRLTVT.

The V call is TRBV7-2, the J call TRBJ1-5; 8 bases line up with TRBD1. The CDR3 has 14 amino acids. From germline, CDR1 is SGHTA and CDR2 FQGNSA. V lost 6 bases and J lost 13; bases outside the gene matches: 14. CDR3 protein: CASSLSKDRASQHF. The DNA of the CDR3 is TGTGCCAGCAGTCTCTCGAAGGACAGGGCGTCTCAGCATTTT.

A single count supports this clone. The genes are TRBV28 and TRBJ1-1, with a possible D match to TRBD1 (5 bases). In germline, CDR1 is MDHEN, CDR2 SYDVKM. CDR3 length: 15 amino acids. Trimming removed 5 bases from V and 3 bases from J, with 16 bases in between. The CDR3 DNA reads TGTGCCAGCAGTGAAACCGAGTGGGGGGACACTGAAGCTTTCTTT. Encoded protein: CASSETEWGDTEAFF.

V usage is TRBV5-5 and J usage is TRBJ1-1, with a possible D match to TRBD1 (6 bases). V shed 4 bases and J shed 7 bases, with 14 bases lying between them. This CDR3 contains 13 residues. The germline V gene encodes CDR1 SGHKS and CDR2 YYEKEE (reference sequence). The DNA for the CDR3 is TGTGCCAGCAGCATTGGACAGAAGAATGAAGCTTTCTTT. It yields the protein CASSIGQKNEAFF.

CDR3: CASSLDGRGAGNTIYF. In DNA, the CDR3 is TGCGCCAGCAGCTTGGACGGGCGGGGAGCCGGAAACACCATATATTTT. The chain employs TRBV5-1 and TRBJ1-3; D is uncertain. Germline CDR1 reads SGHRS; CDR2 reads YFSETQ. V was pared by 0 bases and J by 4 bases, with 14 bases between. The CDR3 has 16 amino acids.

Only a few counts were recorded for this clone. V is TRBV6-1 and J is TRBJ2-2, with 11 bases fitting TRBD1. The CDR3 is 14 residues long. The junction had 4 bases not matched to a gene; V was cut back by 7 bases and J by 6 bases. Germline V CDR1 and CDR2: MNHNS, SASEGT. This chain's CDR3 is CASIRDRGSGELFF. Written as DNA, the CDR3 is TGTGCCAGCATAAGGGACAGGGGGTCCGGGGAGCTGTTTTTT.

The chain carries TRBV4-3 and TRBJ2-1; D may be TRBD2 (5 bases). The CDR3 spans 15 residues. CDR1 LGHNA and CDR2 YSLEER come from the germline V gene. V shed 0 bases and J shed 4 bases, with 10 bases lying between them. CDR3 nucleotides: TGCGCCAGCAGCCAAGATCGGGGTTCTTACAATGAGCAGTTCTTC. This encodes CASSQDRGSYNEQFF.